The clone carrying this T cell receptor (beta chain) was counted only a few times. The antigen is unknown. At one boundary the junction diverges from the germline segment, which might be a read error. This CDR3 is 11 amino acids long. These data come from a study of T cell responses to AZD1222 COVID-19 vaccine. Study-level results: There were vaccine-associated CD4 TCRs across spike, dominant at 160-218 and 743-854.

TCRdb keeps only in-frame clones here, not all; method: immunoSEQ multiplex PCR. The sample consists of 65,000 to 80,000 clones, roughly 90% of them appearing once. The TCR was taken from an adult in good health. The V and J genes are TRBV5-3 and TRBJ1-5; weak D call: TRBD1 (5 bases). TRBV5-3 is designated an ORF whose function remains uncertain. Sample: peripheral blood, taken on day 0 of AZD1222 vaccination. The CDR3 DNA follows: TGTGCCAGAAGGGGAGGGGTCCCCCGGGATTTT. Amino acid sequence: CARRGGVPRDF.